One sample yielded the 2 T cell receptor beta chains listed below, sequenced in a study of OX40 agonist ivuxolimab in advanced cancers. Produced via immunoSEQ multiplex PCR; TCRdb's table is partial and in-frame only. The profile shows under 100,000 clones, approximately 87% of them singletons. This specimen consisted of CD4+ or CD8+ T cells sorted from blood, obtained in a trial of the OX40 agonist ivuxolimab. All receptors derive from an adult with an advanced solid tumor such as melanoma, head and neck, liver or kidney cancer.

The V gene is TRBV15, the J gene TRBJ1-2; D uncertain. The germline V gene encodes CDR1 LNHNV and CDR2 YYDKDF (reference sequence). The V end was cut by 5 bases, the J end by 6 bases, with 22 bases between. This CDR3 is 16 amino acids long. CDR3 amino acids: CATSGSAPSSVNGYTF. As DNA, the CDR3 is TGTGCCACCAGCGGATCCGCCCCGAGTAGTGTAAATGGCTACACCTTC.

This chain links TRBV2 with TRBJ2-5; 14 positions agree with TRBD2. The germline V gene has CDR1 SNHLY and CDR2 FYNNEI. V lost 5 bases and J lost 4; bases outside the gene matches: 3. The CDR3 is 15 residues long. CDR3 region: CASSMTSGGGETQYF. DNA for the CDR3: TGTGCCAGCAGTATGACTAGCGGGGGGGGAGAGACCCAGTACTTC.